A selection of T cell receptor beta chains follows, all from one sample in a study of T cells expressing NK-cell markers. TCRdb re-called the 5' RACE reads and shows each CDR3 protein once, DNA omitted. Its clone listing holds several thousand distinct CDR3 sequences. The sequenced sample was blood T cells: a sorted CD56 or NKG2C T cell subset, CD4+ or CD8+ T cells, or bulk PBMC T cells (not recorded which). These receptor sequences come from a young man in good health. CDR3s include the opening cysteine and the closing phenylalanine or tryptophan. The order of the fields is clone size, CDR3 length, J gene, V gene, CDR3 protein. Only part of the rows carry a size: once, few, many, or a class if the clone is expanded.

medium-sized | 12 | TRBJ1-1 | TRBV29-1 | CSVRTVITEAFF
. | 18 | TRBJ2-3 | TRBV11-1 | CASSLDLPSGWGTDTQYF
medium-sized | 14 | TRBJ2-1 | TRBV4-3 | CASSRPERGNEQFF
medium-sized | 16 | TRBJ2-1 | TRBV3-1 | CASSPGLQPSHNEQFF
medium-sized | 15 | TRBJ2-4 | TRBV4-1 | CASSQGTLAKNIQYF
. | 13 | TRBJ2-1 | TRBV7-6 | CASSWNPDGEQFF
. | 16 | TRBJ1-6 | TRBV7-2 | CASSHIPGVHNSPLHF
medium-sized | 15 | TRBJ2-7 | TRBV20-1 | CSARPPGTGGYEQYF
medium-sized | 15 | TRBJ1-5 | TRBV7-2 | CASSPGTPGKQPQHF
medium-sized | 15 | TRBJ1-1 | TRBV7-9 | CASSTWEEQNTEAFF
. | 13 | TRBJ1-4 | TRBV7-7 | CASSSRRRGKLFF
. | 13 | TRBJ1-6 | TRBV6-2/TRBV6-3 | CASSSPGHLALHF
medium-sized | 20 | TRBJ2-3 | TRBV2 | CASSEGGVRGVRGLRDTQYF
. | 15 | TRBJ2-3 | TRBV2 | CASRDGRGPTDTQYF
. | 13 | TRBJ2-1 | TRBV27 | CASSLGLEYEQFF
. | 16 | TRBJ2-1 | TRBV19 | CASSILTSGPYNEQFF
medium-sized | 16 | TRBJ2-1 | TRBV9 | CASSVGLAEISNEQFF
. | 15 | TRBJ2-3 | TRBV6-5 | CASSYPGGGTDTQYF
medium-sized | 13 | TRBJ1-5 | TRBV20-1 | CSAYNRGQAPQHF
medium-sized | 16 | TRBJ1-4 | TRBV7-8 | CASSGTGGGRGEKLFF
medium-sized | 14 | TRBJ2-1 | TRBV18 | CASSTGQLYNEQFF
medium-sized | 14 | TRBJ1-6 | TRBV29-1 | CSAVQGGNNSPLHF
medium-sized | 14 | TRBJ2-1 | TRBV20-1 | CSARDGLRPTEQFF
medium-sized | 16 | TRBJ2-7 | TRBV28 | CASSFDEIRGLYEQYF
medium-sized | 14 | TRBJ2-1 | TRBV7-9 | CASSLYTSGNEQFF
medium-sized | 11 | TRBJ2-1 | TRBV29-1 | CSGSDYQLQFF
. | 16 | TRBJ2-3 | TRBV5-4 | CASSFPPGQGSDTQYF
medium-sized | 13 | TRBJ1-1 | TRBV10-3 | CAIRDRGDAEAFF
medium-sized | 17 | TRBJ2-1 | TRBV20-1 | CSAQTPRGQGSYNEQFF
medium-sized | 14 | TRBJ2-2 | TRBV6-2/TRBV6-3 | CASSYSSDSGELFF
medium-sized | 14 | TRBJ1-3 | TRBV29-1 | CSARQGASGNTIYF
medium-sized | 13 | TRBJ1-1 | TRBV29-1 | CSVEDRLNTEAFF
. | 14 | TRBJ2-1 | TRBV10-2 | CASSESFALNEQFF
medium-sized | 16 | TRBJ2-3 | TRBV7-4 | CASSFHRTGGPDTQYF
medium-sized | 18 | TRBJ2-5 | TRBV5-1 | CASSLVPGQGVTQETQYF
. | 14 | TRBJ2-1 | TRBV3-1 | CASSRGRPDNEQFF
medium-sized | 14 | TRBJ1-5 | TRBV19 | CASSMTGTLWPQHF
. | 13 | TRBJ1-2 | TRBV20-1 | CSARDNGGYGYTF
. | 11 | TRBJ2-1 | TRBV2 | CASSEFGGGFF
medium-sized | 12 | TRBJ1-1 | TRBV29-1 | CSVGQVDTEAFF
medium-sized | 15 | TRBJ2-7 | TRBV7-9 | CASSLVGLGGYEQYF
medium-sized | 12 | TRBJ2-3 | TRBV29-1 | CSTTVGTDTQYF
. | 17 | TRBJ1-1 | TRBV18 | CASSAGGGSLGSTEAFF
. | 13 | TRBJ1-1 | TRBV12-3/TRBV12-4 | CASSLRQRTEAFF
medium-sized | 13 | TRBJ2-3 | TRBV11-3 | CASQKRVPDTQYF
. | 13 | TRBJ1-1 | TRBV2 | CASMGSENTEAFF
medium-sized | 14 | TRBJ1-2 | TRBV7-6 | CASSPQTGDYGYTF
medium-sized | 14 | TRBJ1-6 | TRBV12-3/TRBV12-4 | CASSARENNSPLHF
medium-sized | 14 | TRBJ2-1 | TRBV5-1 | CASSWTFWGREQFF
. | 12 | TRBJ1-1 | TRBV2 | CASSEVGSEAFF
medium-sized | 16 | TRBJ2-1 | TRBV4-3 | CASSPLGTSGINEQFF
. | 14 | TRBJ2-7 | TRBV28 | CASSRDRSPYEQYF
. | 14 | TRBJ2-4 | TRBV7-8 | CASSPGVAKNIQYF
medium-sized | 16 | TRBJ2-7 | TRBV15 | CATSRDPQGIYHEQYF
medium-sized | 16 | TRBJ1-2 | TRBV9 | CASSVGRRGMSDGYTF
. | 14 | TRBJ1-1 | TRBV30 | CAWSEDRWNTEAFF
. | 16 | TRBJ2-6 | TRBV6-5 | CASSSGVFSGANVLTF
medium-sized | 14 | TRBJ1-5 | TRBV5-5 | CASSLDGFNQPQHF